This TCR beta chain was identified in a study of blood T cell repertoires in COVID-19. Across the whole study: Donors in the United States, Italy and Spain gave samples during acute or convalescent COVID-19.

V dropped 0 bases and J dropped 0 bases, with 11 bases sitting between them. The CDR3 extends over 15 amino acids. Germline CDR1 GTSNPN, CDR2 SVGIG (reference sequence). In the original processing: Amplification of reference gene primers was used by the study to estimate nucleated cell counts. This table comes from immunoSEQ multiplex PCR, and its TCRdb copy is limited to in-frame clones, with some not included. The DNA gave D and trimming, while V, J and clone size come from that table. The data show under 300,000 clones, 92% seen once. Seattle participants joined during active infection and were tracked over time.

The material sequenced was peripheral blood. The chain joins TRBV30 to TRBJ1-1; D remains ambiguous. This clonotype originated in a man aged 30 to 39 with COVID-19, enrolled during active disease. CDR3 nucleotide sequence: TGTGCCTGGAGTGTAGTTGGGCAGATGAACACTGAAGCTTTCTTT. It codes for CAWSVVGQMNTEAFF. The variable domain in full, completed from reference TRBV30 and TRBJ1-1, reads SQTIHQWPATLVQPVGSPLSLECTVEGTSNPNLYWYRQAAGRGLQLLFYSVGIGQISSEVPQNLSASRPQDRQFILSSKKLLLSDSGFYLCAWSVVGQMNTEAFFGQGTRLTVV.